The source of this T cell receptor beta chain is a study of T cell responses to AZD1222 COVID-19 vaccine. Study information: Some second doses came at about 4 weeks and others at about 12 weeks; these were pooled. Notes on the study in general: Reportedly, nearly half the spike-specific TCRs target unmutated variant regions.

Comments on this clone: Its specificity is unknown.

Using immunoSEQ multiplex PCR, the repertoire was profiled, and TCRdb retains in-frame clones only, with some absent. There are 99,000 or so clones in the sample; 82% occur only once, and 5% lies in the top ten. Germline assignment: CDR1 PRHDT and CDR2 FYEKMQ (reference sequence). J lost 6 bases, V lost 0 bases, and 3 bases had no gene match. The length of the CDR3 is 14 residues. The origin of this receptor is an adult in good health. This material consisted of peripheral blood, taken on day 0 of AZD1222 vaccination. The chain has TRBV13 and TRBJ1-1, with 8 positions matching TRBD1. CDR3 nucleotides: TGTGCCAGCAGCTTAGGCAGGGGGCTGGCTGAAGCTTTCTTT. Protein product: CASSLGRGLAEAFF.